This TCR beta chain was observed in a study of memory CD8 T cells in hepatitis C reinfection. As to time point: pre-reinfection, 55 to 20 weeks before reinfection detection. Sorted cells were sequenced directly ex vivo without any in vitro expansion. This table comes from immunoSEQ multiplex PCR, and its TCRdb copy is limited to in-frame clones, with some not included. The sample yields 50,000 or so clones, 85% to 90% seen once. V dropped 0 bases and J dropped 5; count of bases not matched to a gene: 14. Looked up from germline, CDR1 is LGHNA and CDR2 is YNFKEQ. The CDR3 contains 18 residues. The sequence was collected from a man between 18 and 35 years old with hepatitis C virus infection. The sequencing sample was made of naive CD8+ T cells sorted from blood. This sequence joins TRBV4-2 and TRBJ2-7, with 9 bases identical to TRBD2. The CDR3 DNA sequence: TGTGCCAGCAGCCAAGACCCCTTAGTTAGCGGGAGAATCCACGAGCAGTACTTC. It is translated as CASSQDPLVSGRIHEQYF.